The sequence of this T cell receptor (beta chain) was determined in a study of metastatic and nonmetastatic thyroid tumors. The overall study: Across blood and tumor or nodule tissue, repertoires from malignant and benign thyroid patients were compared with one another. Study results and limitations: Reports indicated that malignant thyroid tumors showed significantly higher TCR beta diversity than benign nodules did, in blood and tumor.

No patient received treatment before thyroid surgery. As to this clone: Its antigen is currently unknown. At one boundary the junction diverges from the germline segment, which might be a read error.

This CDR3 spans 11 amino acids. CDR1 MNHEY and CDR2 SVGEGT come from the germline V gene. Methods used by the authors: The study built a papillary thyroid cancer distant-metastasis classifier from CDR3 differences across clinicopathological groups. TCRdb re-called the PCR reads through MiXCR. The V and J calls were not made by the authors but by TCRdb's processing. The data hold about 15,000 clones, with about a quarter observed a single time. The clonotype was recovered from a female donor with papillary thyroid cancer or a benign thyroid nodule (not recorded which). Some clones in this sample may be carry-over from other donors' samples. Sequencing was done on a sample of tumor tissue. The chain couples TRBV6-2 or TRBV6-3 to TRBJ2-7; no firm D call. For the CDR3, the DNA is TGTGCCAGCATGGTTAGCTACGAGCATTACTTC. The encoded protein is CASMVSYEHYF.